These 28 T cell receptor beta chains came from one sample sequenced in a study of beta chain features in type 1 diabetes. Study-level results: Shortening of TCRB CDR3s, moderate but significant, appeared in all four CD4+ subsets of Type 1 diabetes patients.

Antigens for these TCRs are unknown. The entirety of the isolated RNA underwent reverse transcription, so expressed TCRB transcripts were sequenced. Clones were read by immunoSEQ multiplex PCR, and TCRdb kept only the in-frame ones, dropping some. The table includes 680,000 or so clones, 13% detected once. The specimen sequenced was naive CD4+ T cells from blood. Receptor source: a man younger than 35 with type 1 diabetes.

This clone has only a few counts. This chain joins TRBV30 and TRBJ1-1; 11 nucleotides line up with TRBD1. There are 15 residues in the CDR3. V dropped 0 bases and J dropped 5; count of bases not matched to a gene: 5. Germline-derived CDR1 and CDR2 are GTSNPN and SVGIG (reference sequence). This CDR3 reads CAWSVWDRGITEAFF. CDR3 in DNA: TGTGCCTGGAGTGTTTGGGACAGGGGGATTACTGAAGCTTTCTTT.

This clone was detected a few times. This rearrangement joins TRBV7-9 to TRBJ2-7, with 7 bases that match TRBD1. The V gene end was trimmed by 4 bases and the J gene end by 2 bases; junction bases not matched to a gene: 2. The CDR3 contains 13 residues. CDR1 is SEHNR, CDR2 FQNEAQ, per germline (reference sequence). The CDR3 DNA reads TGTGCCAGCAGCTCCACAGGGGCCTACGAGCAGTACTTC. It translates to CASSSTGAYEQYF.

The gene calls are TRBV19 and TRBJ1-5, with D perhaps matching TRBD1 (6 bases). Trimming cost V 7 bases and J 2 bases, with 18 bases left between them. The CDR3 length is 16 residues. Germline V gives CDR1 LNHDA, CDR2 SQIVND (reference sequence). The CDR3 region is CASTIRRGHGNQPQHF. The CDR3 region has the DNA TGTGCCAGTACCATAAGGCGGGGGCACGGCAATCAGCCCCAGCATTTT.

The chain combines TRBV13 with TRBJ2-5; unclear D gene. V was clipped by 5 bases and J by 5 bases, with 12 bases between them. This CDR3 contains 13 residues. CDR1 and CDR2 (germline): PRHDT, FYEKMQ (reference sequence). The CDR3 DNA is TGTGCCAGCAGCCGGACCCCCGCTGAGACCCAGTACTTC. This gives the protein CASSRTPAETQYF.

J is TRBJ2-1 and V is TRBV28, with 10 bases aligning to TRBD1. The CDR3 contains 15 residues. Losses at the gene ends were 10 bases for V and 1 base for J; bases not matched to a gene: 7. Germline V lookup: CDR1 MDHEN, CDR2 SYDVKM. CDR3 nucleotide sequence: TGTGCCACCTTCGGACAGGGGGAGTCCTACAATGAGCAGTTCTTC. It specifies CATFGQGESYNEQFF.

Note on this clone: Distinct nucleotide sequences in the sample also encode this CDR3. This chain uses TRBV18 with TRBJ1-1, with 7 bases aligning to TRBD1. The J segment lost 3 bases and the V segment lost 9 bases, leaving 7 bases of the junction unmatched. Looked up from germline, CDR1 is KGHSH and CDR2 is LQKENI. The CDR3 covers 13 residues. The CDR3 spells CASSQGEDTEAFF. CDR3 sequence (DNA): TGTGCCAGTTCTCAGGGGGAGGACACTGAAGCTTTCTTT.

This CDR3 is CASSAGGNTEAFF. CDR3 DNA sequence: TGTGCCAGCAGTGCGGGTGGAAACACTGAAGCTTTCTTT. The V call is TRBV6-4, the J call TRBJ1-1, with D unclear. Germline V gene data show CDR1 as MRHNA and CDR2 as SNTAGT. CDR3 length: 13 amino acids. The V and J ends lost 4 bases and 2 bases respectively, with 8 bases between them.

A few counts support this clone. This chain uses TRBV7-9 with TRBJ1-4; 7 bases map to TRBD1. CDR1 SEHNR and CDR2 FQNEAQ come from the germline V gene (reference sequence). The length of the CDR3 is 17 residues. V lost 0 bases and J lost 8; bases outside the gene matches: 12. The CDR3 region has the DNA TGTGCCAGCAGCTTAGCGCCGCAGCAGGGGGACTGGGAAAAACTGTTTTTT. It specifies CASSLAPQQGDWEKLFF.

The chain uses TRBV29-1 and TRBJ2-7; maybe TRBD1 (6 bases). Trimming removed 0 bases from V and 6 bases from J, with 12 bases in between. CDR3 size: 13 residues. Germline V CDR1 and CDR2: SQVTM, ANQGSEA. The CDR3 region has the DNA TGCAGCGTTGAAGATCACGGACAGTCCGAGCAGTACTTC. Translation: CSVEDHGQSEQYF.

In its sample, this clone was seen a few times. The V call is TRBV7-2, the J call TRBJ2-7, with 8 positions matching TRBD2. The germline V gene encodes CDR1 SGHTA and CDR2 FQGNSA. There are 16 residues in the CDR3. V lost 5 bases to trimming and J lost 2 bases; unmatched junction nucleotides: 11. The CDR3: CASSPTPSGRTYEQYF. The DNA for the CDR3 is TGTGCCAGCAGCCCGACTCCGAGCGGGAGAACCTACGAGCAGTACTTC.

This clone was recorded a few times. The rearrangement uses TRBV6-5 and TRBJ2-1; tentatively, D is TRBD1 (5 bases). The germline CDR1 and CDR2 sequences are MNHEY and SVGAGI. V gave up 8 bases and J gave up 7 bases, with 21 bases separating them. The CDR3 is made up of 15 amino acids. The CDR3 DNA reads TGTGCCAGCTCCTTAGGCTCAGGGATCCGGAATGAGCAGTTCTTC. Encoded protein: CASSLGSGIRNEQFF.

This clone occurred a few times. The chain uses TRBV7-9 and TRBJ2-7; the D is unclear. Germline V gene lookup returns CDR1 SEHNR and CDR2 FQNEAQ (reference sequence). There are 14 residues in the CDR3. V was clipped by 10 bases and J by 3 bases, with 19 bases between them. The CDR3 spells CATHFRTDGYEQYF. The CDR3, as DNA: TGTGCCACTCATTTTAGGACGGACGGCTACGAGCAGTACTTC.

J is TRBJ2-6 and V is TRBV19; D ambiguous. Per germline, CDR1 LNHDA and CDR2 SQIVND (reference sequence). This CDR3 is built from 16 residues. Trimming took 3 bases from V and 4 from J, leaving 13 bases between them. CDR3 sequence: CASSIILEPGANVLTF. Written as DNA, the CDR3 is TGTGCCAGTAGTATTATCCTGGAGCCCGGGGCCAACGTCCTGACTTTC.

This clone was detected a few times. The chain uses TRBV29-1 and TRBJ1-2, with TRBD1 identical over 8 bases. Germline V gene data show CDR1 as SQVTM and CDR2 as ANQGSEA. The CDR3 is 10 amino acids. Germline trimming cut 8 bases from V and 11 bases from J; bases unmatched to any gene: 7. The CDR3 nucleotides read TGCAGCTACATGGACAGGGAATACACCTTC. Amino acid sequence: CSYMDREYTF. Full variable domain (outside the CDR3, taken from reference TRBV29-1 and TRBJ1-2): SAVISQKPSRDICQRGTSLTIQCQVDSQVTMMFWYRQQPGQSLTLIATANQGSEATYESGFVIDKFPISRPNLTFSTLTVSNMSPEDSSIYLCSYMDREYTFGSGTRLTVV.

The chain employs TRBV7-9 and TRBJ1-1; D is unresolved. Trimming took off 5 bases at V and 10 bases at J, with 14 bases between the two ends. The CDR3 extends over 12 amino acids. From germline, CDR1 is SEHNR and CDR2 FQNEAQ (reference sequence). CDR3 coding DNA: TGTGCCAGCAGCCCCCCGGAACGTTTAGCTTTCTTT. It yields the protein CASSPPERLAFF.

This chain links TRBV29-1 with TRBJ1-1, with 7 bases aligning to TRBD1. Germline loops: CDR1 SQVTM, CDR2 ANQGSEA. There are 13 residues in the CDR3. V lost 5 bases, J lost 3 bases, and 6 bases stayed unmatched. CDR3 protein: CSVLGQGDTEAFF. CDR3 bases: TGCAGCGTTTTGGGGCAGGGGGACACTGAAGCTTTCTTT.

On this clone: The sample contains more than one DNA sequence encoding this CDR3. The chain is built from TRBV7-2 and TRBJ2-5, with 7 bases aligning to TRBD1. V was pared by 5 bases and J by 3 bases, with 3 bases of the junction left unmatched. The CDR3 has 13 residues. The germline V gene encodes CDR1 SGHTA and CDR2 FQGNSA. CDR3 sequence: CASSLGQKETQYF. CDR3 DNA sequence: TGTGCCAGCAGCCTGGGACAGAAAGAGACCCAGTACTTC.

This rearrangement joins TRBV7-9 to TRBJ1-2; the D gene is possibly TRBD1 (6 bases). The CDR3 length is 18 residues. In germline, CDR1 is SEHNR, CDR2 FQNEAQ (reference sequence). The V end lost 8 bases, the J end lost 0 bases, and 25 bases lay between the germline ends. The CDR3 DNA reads TGTGCCAGCCTCTCTCCAGCAGGGGTGAATAGATCTAACTATGGCTACACCTTC. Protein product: CASLSPAGVNRSNYGYTF.

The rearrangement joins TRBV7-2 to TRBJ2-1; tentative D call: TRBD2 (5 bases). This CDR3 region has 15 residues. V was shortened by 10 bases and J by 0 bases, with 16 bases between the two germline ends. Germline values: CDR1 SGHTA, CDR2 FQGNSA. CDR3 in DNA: TGTGCCACCTGCGTGGGGAGTAACTCCTACAATGAGCAGTTCTTC. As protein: CATCVGSNSYNEQFF. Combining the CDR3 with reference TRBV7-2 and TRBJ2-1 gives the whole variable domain GAGVSQSPSNKVTEKGKDVELRCDPISGHTALYWYRQSLGQGLEFLIYFQGNSAPDKSGLPSDRFSAERTGGSVSTLTIQRTQQEDSAVYLCATCVGSNSYNEQFFGPGTRLTVL.

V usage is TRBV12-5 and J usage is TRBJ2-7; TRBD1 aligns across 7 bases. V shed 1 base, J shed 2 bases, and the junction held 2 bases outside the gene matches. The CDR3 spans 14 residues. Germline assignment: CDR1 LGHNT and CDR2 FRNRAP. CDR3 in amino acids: CASGLGQGAYEQYF. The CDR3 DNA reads TGTGCTAGTGGTTTGGGGCAGGGGGCCTACGAGCAGTACTTC. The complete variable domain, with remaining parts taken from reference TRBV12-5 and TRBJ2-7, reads DARVTQTPRHKVTEMGQEVTMRCQPILGHNTVFWYRQTMMQGLELLAYFRNRAPLDDSGMPKDRFSAEMPDATLATLKIQPSEPRDSAVYFCASGLGQGAYEQYFGPGTRLTVT.

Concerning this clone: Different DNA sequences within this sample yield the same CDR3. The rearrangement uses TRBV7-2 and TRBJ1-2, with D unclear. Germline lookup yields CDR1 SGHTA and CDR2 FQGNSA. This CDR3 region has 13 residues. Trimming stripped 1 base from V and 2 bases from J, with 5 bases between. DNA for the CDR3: TGTGCCAGCAGCTTAGGGAGGAACTATGGCTACACCTTC. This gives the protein CASSLGRNYGYTF.

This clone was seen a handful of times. CDR3 nucleotides: TGTGCCAGCAGGAGCTCCTATAATTCACCCCTCCACTTT. Its protein is CASRSSYNSPLHF. The gene calls are TRBV25-1 and TRBJ1-6, with D uncertain. Germline V gene sequence: CDR1 MGHDK, CDR2 SYGVNS. The ends were cut back, 6 bases at V and 0 bases at J, with 3 bases in the middle. The CDR3 contains 13 residues.

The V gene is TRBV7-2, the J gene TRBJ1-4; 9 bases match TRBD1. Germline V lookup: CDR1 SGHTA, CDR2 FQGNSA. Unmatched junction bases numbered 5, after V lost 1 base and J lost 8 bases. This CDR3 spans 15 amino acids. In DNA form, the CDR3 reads TGTGCCAGCAGCTTAGTTACAGGGGGCATGGAAAAACTGTTTTTT. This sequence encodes CASSLVTGGMEKLFF.

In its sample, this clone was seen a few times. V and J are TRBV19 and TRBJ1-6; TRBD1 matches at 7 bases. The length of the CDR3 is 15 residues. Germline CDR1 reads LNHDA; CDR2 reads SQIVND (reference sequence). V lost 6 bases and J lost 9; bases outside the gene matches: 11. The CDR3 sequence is CASSSGGTISSPLHF. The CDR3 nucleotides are TGTGCCAGTAGCTCAGGGGGGACAATTAGTTCACCCCTCCACTTT.

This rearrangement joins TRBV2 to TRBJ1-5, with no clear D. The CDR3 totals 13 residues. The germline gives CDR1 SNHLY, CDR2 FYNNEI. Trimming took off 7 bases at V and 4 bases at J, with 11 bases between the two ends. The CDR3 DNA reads TGTGCCAGCAAGGCAGAACCTAATCAGCCCCAGCATTTT. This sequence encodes CASKAEPNQPQHF.

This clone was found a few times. As DNA, the CDR3 is TGTGCCAGTAGTACGGGACAGGGGGCCTATGAGCAGTTCTTC. Translating it yields CASSTGQGAYEQFF. This chain joins TRBV19 and TRBJ2-1; TRBD1 matches 12 bases. V lost 4 bases and J lost 8; bases outside the gene matches: 3. This CDR3 has 14 residues. Germline CDR1 and CDR2: LNHDA and SQIVND (reference sequence).

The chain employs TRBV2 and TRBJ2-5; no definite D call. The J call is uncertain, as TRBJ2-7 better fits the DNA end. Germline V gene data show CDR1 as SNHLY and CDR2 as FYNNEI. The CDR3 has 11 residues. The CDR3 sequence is CASSGSYEQYF. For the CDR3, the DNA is TGTGCCAGCAGCGGGTCCTACGAGCAGTACTTC.

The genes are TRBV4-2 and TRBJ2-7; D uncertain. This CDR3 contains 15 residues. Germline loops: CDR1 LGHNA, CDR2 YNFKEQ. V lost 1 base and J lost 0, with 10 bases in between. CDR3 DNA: TGTGCCAGCAGCCAAGGCCCTGGAGACTCCTACGAGCAGTACTTC. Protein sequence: CASSQGPGDSYEQYF.